The source of this T cell receptor beta chain is a study of blood T cells in healthy people across ages. Next came a second PCR, run for about 6 to 12 cycles, which used a sample-barcoded 5' primer along with a J-beta primer mix. TCRdb called the 5' RACE reads again in MiXCR, with one record for every CDR3 protein. This sample has hundreds of thousands of distinct CDR3 sequences, with around 43% found just once. This clonotype was counted a few times. The length of the CDR3 is 17 residues. The V end was cut by 2 bases, the J end by 2 bases, with 19 bases between. CDR1 is MNHNS and CDR2 is SASEGT in the germline V gene. Isolation yielded PBMCs, at least 6.5 million per sample, in every case. Samples each yielded at least 6 micrograms of total RNA.

The J gene is TRBJ2-7, the V gene TRBV6-1; the D gene is possibly TRBD2 (5 bases). The sample comprised blood. The sequence came from a man aged 60 to 69 in good health. CDR3 residues: CASSESSPGIFAYEQYF. DNA of the CDR3: TGTGCCAGCAGTGAATCTAGCCCCGGGATTTTCGCCTACGAGCAGTACTTC.